One sample yielded the 10 T cell receptor beta chains listed below, sequenced in a study of T cell clonotyping in hematopoietic cell transplantation. Only in-frame clones appear in the TCRdb table, and some are missing; sequencing was by immunoSEQ multiplex PCR. The sample yields approximately 44,000 clones, 75% to 90% seen once. The sample's time point: recipient sample about 28 days before transplant, after cytoreduction. Sequencing used peripheral blood mononuclear cells, obtained before stem cell transplant. These receptor sequences come from a man in his fifties or sixties with acute myeloid leukemia. Some clones in this sample may be carry-over from other donors' samples.

This sequence joins TRBV28 and TRBJ1-6; a possible D gene is TRBD1 (6 bases). CDR3 size: 14 residues. Germline V gives CDR1 MDHEN, CDR2 SYDVKM. Trimming removed 6 bases at V and 7 bases at J, with 13 bases between. For the CDR3, the DNA is TGTGCCAGCAGCCAAGCAGGGACAAATTCACCCCTCCACTTT. Its protein is CASSQAGTNSPLHF. Full variable domain (missing parts from reference TRBV28 and TRBJ1-6): DVKVTQSSRYLVKRTGEKVFLECVQDMDHENMFWYRQDPGLGLRLIYFSYDVKMKEKGDIPEGYSVSREKKERFSLILESASTNQTSMYLCASSQAGTNSPLHFGNGTRLTVT.

The rearrangement joins TRBV7-2 to TRBJ1-3; 10 bases line up with TRBD1. V lost 4 bases, J lost 2 bases, and 2 bases stayed unmatched. The length of the CDR3 is 15 residues. Germline V gene data show CDR1 as SGHTA and CDR2 as FQGNSA. Here the CDR3 DNA reads TGTGCCAGCAGCTGGGGACAGGGGACTGGAAACACCATATATTTT. Its translation: CASSWGQGTGNTIYF.

This chain uses TRBV28 with TRBJ1-2, with D possibly being TRBD1 (5 bases). The CDR3 has 15 residues. The V gene lost 2 bases and the J gene lost 4 bases, with 14 bases spanning the gap. The germline V gene encodes CDR1 MDHEN and CDR2 SYDVKM. CDR3 bases: TGTGCCAGCAGTTTAATCAATGGTCAGGGCTATGGCTACACCTTC. Translated: CASSLINGQGYGYTF.

In this sample, this clone turned up once. The chain employs TRBV29-1 and TRBJ2-7, with TRBD2 matching over 10 bases. The V and J ends lost 7 bases and 5 bases, in that order; junction bases with no gene match: 8. From germline, CDR1 is SQVTM and CDR2 ANQGSEA. The CDR3 is made up of 13 amino acids. Here the CDR3 reads CSDRLAGTHEQYF. The CDR3 DNA is TGCAGCGACAGACTAGCGGGTACCCACGAGCAGTACTTC.

The J gene is TRBJ1-1, the V gene TRBV4-2, with D maybe TRBD1 (6 bases). Germline V gene lookup returns CDR1 LGHNA and CDR2 YNFKEQ. V shed 2 bases and J shed 1 base, with 11 bases lying between them. The CDR3 loop spans 15 amino acids. CDR3 residues: CASSQLRQANTEAFF. CDR3 bases: TGTGCCAGCAGCCAACTAAGACAGGCGAACACTGAAGCTTTCTTT.

This clone is a singleton in its sample. The chain links TRBV27 to TRBJ1-2; D is possibly TRBD1 (5 bases). The V end was cut by 8 bases, the J end by 4 bases, with 11 bases between. This CDR3 has 12 amino acids. Per the germline V gene, CDR1 is MNHEY and CDR2 is SMNVEV (reference sequence). This CDR3 is CASHGGPYGYTF. CDR3 coding DNA: TGTGCCAGCCACGGGGGTCCCTATGGCTACACCTTC.

The chain links TRBV7-8 to TRBJ2-7; D unresolved. Deletions cut 2 bases from V and 5 bases from J, with 10 bases between. CDR3 length equals 13 residues. Per the germline V gene, CDR1 is SGHVS and CDR2 is FQNEAQ. CDR3 in amino acids: CASSLYPGDEQYF. The CDR3 region has the DNA TGTGCCAGCAGCTTATATCCGGGCGACGAGCAGTACTTC.

This chain joins TRBV29-1 and TRBJ2-1; 7 nucleotides match TRBD1. The length of the CDR3 is 11 residues. CDR1 and CDR2 from the germline V gene are SQVTM and ANQGSEA. The CDR3 loop reads CKGASYNEQFF. The CDR3 DNA sequence: TGCAAGGGGGCCTCCTACAATGAGCAGTTCTTC.

This clone appeared a single time. The rearrangement links TRBV7-6 to TRBJ1-1; D is possibly TRBD1 (6 bases). CDR1 SGHVS and CDR2 FNYEAQ come from the germline V gene. V shed 4 bases and J shed 0 bases, with 15 bases lying between them. The CDR3 covers 16 residues. CDR3: CASSSIQGSLNTEAFF. For the CDR3, the DNA is TGTGCCAGCAGCTCGATACAGGGAAGCTTGAACACTGAAGCTTTCTTT.

The CDR3 nucleotides read TGCAGCGTTGATGAGACTAGCGGGGAGAATGAGCAGTTCTTC. It is translated as CSVDETSGENEQFF. The chain recombines TRBV29-1 with TRBJ2-1, with 11 bases aligning to TRBD2. CDR1 and CDR2 from the germline V gene are SQVTM and ANQGSEA. J gave up 7 bases and V 3 bases, and 5 bases lay outside the gene matches. This CDR3 contains 14 residues.